This T cell receptor (beta chain) is from a study of identical twins. Study-level points and caveats: Findings depended on cross-sectional statistics rather than tracking the same donors. Sequences that were beta out-of-frame showed weaker excess twin sharing. The more abundant beta clonotypes in cord blood had fewer insertions, and memory repertoires did not show this.

With no exceptions, donors were healthy Caucasians. TCRdb reanalysed the 5' RACE reads using MiXCR and keeps one entry per CDR3 protein. In the table there are 200,000 to 250,000 distinct CDR3 sequences, approximately 8.3% of which are singletons. This clonotype was observed at least ten times. Its antigen is currently unknown. These data were also reused for a study on yellow fever vaccine responses in identical twins.

Sequencing was carried out using memory (CD45RO+) T cells sorted from blood. The clonotype originates from a woman aged 18 to 35 in good health.

The CDR3 DNA is TGTGCCAGCGGGAGGACTAGCGGCAGTGCTAGCACAGATACGCAGTATTTT. Protein sequence: CASGRTSGSASTDTQYF. This rearrangement joins TRBV12-3 or TRBV12-4 to TRBJ2-3, with TRBD2 matching 10 bases. The CDR3 is 17 residues long. V dropped 8 bases and J dropped 0; count of bases not matched to a gene: 11.